The T cell receptor (beta chain) described here comes from a study of T cell changes during pregnancy in multiple sclerosis. The data were produced by immunoSEQ multiplex PCR, yet TCRdb's version contains in-frame clones alone and is incomplete. In the table there are fewer than 110,000 clones, 75% to 95% of which are singletons. The CDR3 has 15 amino acids. Unmatched junction bases numbered 6, after V lost 5 bases and J lost 4 bases. The V gene's germline CDR1 is ENHRY and CDR2 SYGVKD. The V call is TRBV10-3, the J call TRBJ2-5; 11 bases match TRBD2. The starting material was peripheral blood, obtained in the second trimester of pregnancy. The TCR originated in a female donor with multiple sclerosis, enrolled in a pregnancy study. The CDR3 loop is CAISKTSGIRETQYF. The CDR3 DNA reads as TGTGCCATCAGTAAGACTAGCGGGATACGAGAGACCCAGTACTTC.